This record concerns one T cell receptor (beta chain) sequence. The target antigen is unknown. CDR1 is SNHLY and CDR2 is FYNNEI in the germline V gene. The CDR3 extends over 14 amino acids. Trimming pared 6 bases from V and 0 bases from J, leaving 11 bases between. Sequencing was performed with immunoSEQ multiplex PCR; in TCRdb, only in-frame clones are kept and a portion is missing. The sample contains about 35,000 clones, around 89% of which appear only once. Noted time point: newly diagnosed, previously untreated cHL patient sample. Researchers report purifying CD4+ T cells from thawed PBMCs by magnetic negative selection. These data originate in a study of PD-1 blockade in classical Hodgkin lymphoma. Study conclusions and caveats: The study reported lower baseline TCR diversity in newly diagnosed patients than in healthy donors. Nothing has yet pinned down what causes the repertoire differences, possibly disease activity or prior therapy.

This TCR was sampled from a human donor with classical Hodgkin lymphoma. V is TRBV2 and J is TRBJ2-5, with D perhaps TRBD2 (6 bases). Material: CD4+ T cells from blood. The CDR3 DNA follows: TGTGCCAGCAGGCGGCGGGAAAACCAAGAGACCCAGTACTTC. It codes for CASRRRENQETQYF.